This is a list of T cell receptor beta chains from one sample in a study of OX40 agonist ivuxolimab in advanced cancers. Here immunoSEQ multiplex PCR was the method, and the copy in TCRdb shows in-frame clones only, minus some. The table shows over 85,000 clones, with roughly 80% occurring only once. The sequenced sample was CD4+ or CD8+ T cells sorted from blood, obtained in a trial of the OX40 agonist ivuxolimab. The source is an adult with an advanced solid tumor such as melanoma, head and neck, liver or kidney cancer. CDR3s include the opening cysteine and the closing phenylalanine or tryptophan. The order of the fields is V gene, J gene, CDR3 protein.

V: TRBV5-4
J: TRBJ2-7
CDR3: CASSPGLAAYEQYF

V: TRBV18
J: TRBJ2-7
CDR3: CASSPNGAREQYF

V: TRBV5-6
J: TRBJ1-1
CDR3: CASSPGQGASEAFF

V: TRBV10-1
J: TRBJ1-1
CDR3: CASRQNMNTEAFF

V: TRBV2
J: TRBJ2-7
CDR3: CASSGDSYEQYF

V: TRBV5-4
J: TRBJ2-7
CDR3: CASSLGLAGRSYEQYF

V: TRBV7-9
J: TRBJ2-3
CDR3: CASSFSGGTDTQYF

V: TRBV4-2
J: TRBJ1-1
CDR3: CASSQGPFGTMNTEAFF

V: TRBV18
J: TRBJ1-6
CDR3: CASSRDRENSPLHF

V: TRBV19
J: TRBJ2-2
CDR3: CASRRTGNTGELFF

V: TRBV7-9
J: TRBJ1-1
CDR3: CASSLLGRMNTEAFF

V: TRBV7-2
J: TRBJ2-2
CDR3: CASSLGPANTGELFF

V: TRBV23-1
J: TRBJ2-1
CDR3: CASSQSMGVRDRIINEQFF

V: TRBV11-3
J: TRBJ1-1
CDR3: CASSHLDFCTEAFF

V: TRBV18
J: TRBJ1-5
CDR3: CASSPDRGRNQPQHF

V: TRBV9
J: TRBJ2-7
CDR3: CASSVGSSGGKAEQYF

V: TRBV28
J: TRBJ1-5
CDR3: CASSPSGGRGQPQHF

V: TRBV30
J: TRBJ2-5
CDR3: CAWTRDSGTQYF

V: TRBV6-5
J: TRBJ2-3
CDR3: CASNPGQARTDTQYF

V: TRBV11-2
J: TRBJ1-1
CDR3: CASSLGGHEAFF

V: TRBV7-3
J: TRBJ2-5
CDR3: CASSLWGRGSETQYF

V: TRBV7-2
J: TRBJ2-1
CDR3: CASSRFEGSNEQFF

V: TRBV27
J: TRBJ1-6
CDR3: CASSLSGLPGPPLHF

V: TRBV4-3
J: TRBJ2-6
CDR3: CASRGGRGIGANVLTF

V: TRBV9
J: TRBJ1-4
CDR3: CASSARGISNEKLFF

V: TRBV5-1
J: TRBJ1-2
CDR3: CASSLGAVYGYTF

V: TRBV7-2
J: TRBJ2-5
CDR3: CASLSGGRGETQYF

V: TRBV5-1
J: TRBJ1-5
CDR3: CASSLEGGDDQPQHF

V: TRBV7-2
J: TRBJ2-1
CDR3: CASSSGKRVIF

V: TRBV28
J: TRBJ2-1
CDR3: CASSAGTSVTEQFF

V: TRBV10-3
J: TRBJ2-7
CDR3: CAIRGGDRGGYEQYF

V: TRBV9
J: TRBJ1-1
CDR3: CASSAGTEQRAFF

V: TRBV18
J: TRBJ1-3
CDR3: CASSADSGSGNTIYF

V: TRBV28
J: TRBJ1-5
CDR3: CASSLNRGVGNQPQHF

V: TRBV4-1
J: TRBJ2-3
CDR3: CASSQYAPGLGSGNTQYF

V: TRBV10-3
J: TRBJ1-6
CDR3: CAIRPGLDNSPLHF

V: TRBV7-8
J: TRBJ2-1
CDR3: CASSLGGGVTYNEQFF

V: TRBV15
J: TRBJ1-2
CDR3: CATSRESYGYTF

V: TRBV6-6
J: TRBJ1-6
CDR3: CASTYAGYNSPLHF

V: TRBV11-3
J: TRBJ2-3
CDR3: CASSLGSQRTDTQYF